Presented here are 28 T cell receptor beta chains from one specimen sequenced in a study of CD8+CD57+ T cells in acquired aplastic anemia (dated by TCRdb to 2016 to 2018). Data came from an Illumina HiSeq 2000. Genomic DNA served as template for TCR beta VDJ combination and CDR3 sequence profiling. TCRdb reprocessing: public reads trimmed at Q25 with fastp, clones called with MiXCR, in-frame beta chains kept. Each record represents a unique CDR3 protein, reported with the most common genes and DNA among its rows. For this sample there are about 170,000 distinct CDR3 sequences; under 75% appear just once. The ten largest clones add up to 35% to 50% of the sample. Sequencing was carried out using sorted CD4+, CD8+, or CD8+CD57+ T cells (not recorded which) from PBMCs. Every receptor here comes from a human donor in good health.

J is TRBJ2-5 and V is TRBV20-1; 11 bases are a match to TRBD2. CDR3 length equals 15 residues. With 3 bases clipped from V and 5 bases from J, the junction kept 8 bases outside the gene matches. Germline V gene data show CDR1 as DFQATT and CDR2 as SNEGSKA (reference sequence). CDR3 nucleotides: TGCAGTGCTAGCCTTAGCGGGGGGGTTAGTGAGACCCAGTACTTC. It codes for CSASLSGGVSETQYF.

The CDR3 coding sequence is TGTGCCAGTAGTACAAACAGGGGGAGCGAGCAGTACTTC. Residues: CASSTNRGSEQYF. The rearrangement uses TRBV19 and TRBJ2-7, with TRBD1 identical over 8 bases. The germline V gene has CDR1 LNHDA and CDR2 SQIVND (reference sequence). V lost 4 bases, J lost 6 bases, and 5 bases stayed unmatched. The length of the CDR3 is 13 residues.

This chain connects TRBV20-1 to TRBJ1-2; D ambiguous. Per the germline V gene, CDR1 is DFQATT and CDR2 is SNEGSKA (reference sequence). CDR3 length: 13 residues. V lost 2 bases and J lost 4, with 11 bases in between. The CDR3 reads CSARPTNFYGYTF. The CDR3 DNA follows: TGCAGTGCTAGACCGACCAATTTCTATGGCTACACCTTC.

A few counts support this clonotype. The chain is built from TRBV15 and TRBJ2-7; no clear D. From germline, CDR1 is LNHNV and CDR2 YYDKDF (reference sequence). Trimming removed 4 bases at V and 0 bases at J, with 19 bases between. This CDR3 spans 17 amino acids. The CDR3 DNA sequence: TGTGCCACCAGCAAGGGTCGGGTTGGCGGTTTCTCCTACGAGCAGTACTTC. This encodes CATSKGRVGGFSYEQYF.

The chain has TRBV29-1 and TRBJ1-2, with 7 bases matching TRBD1. Per the germline V gene, CDR1 is SQVTM and CDR2 is ANQGSEA. This CDR3 region has 12 residues. The trim removed 6 bases at V and 7 bases at J, leaving 8 bases unmatched. For the CDR3, the DNA is TGCAGCGTACTCGGACAGGCCCCTGGCTACACCTTC. Amino acid sequence: CSVLGQAPGYTF.

The genes are TRBV7-9 and TRBJ2-7; no definite D call. The V gene lost 6 bases and the J gene lost 3 bases, with 18 bases spanning the gap. The CDR3 is 15 amino acids. Germline V CDR1 and CDR2: SEHNR, FQNEAQ (reference sequence). The CDR3 spells CASSLTDGLLYEQYF. CDR3 sequence (DNA): TGTGCCAGCAGTCTAACTGACGGGCTTCTCTACGAGCAGTACTTC.

The chain recombines TRBV5-1 with TRBJ2-5; D possibly uses TRBD1 or TRBD2 (5 bases each). The CDR3 runs 14 residues. Per germline, CDR1 SGHRS and CDR2 YFSETQ. Trimming cost V 0 bases and J 4 bases, with 10 bases left between them. CDR3 in amino acids: CASSLGQGAETQYF. CDR3 nucleotides: TGCGCCAGCAGCTTGGGTCAGGGAGCAGAGACCCAGTACTTC.

The J gene is TRBJ2-1, the V gene TRBV20-1; D unclear. This CDR3 spans 12 amino acids. Trimming pared 5 bases from V and 9 bases from J, leaving 14 bases between. Germline values: CDR1 DFQATT, CDR2 SNEGSKA (reference sequence). The CDR3, as DNA: TGCAGTGCTGGTCTAGGGTCCAGTGAGCAGTTCTTC. Its protein product is CSAGLGSSEQFF.

This clonotype has ten or more counts. V gene TRBV4-3 combines with J gene TRBJ2-7; 11 bases align to TRBD2. CDR1 is LGHNA, CDR2 YSLEER, per germline. The V segment lost 1 base and the J segment 5 bases; nucleotides outside the gene matches: 7. CDR3 length: 16 residues. The CDR3 reads CASSQASLAGDNEQYF. In nucleotides, the CDR3 is TGCGCCAGCAGCCAAGCGTCACTAGCGGGAGATAACGAGCAGTACTTC.

This chain connects TRBV24-1 to TRBJ2-1, with a weak D call TRBD1 (5 bases). Germline V gene data show CDR1 as KGHDR and CDR2 as SFDVKD. V dropped 2 bases and J dropped 7 bases, with 8 bases sitting between them. This CDR3 is 13 amino acids long. The CDR3 here is CATSDWGENEQFF. CDR3 in DNA: TGTGCCACCAGTGATTGGGGCGAAAATGAGCAGTTCTTC.

This chain uses TRBV7-9 with TRBJ2-7; D not resolved. Between the trimmed V and J ends, which lost 5 bases and 2 bases, there was a span of 10 bases. The germline V gene has CDR1 SEHNR and CDR2 FQNEAQ (reference sequence). The CDR3 contains 13 residues. CDR3 nucleotide sequence: TGTGCCAGCAGCCGTACTGATACCTACGAGCAGTACTTC. Its translation is CASSRTDTYEQYF.

A few counts support this clonotype. This chain connects TRBV5-1 to TRBJ2-7, with 10 nucleotides matching TRBD1. V dropped 1 base and J dropped 6; count of bases not matched to a gene: 7. The length of the CDR3 is 15 residues. Looked up from germline, CDR1 is SGHRS and CDR2 is YFSETQ. The CDR3: CASSLTGTGAFEQYF. In nucleotides, the CDR3 is TGCGCCAGCAGCTTGACGGGGACAGGGGCCTTCGAGCAGTACTTC.

V usage is TRBV24-1 and J usage is TRBJ2-7, with 10 bases identical to TRBD2. CDR3 length equals 17 residues. The V segment lost 5 bases and the J segment 3 bases; nucleotides outside the gene matches: 12. In germline, CDR1 is KGHDR, CDR2 SFDVKD. DNA for the CDR3: TGTGCCACCAGTGCTCCTGGACTAGCGGAGAAAAACTACGAGCAGTACTTC. Residues: CATSAPGLAEKNYEQYF.

This clonotype showed up just a few times. V usage is TRBV7-2 and J usage is TRBJ1-6; no clear D gene. The CDR3 runs to 11 residues. V lost 1 base and J lost 15, with 7 bases in between. Germline-derived CDR1 and CDR2 are SGHTA and FQGNSA. The CDR3 here is CASSLDSLLHF. CDR3 DNA: TGTGCCAGCAGCTTAGACAGTCTCCTCCACTTT.

This clonotype came up many times. The chain employs TRBV29-1 and TRBJ2-3; 10 bases map to TRBD2. The CDR3 consists of 13 residues. Germline V gene lookup returns CDR1 SQVTM and CDR2 ANQGSEA. V gave up 4 bases and J gave up 14 bases; unmatched junction bases: 12. The CDR3 loop is CSVAAGGPGFMYF. In nucleotides, the CDR3 is TGCAGCGTTGCAGCGGGAGGGCCGGGGTTTATGTATTTT.

Many counts were recorded for this clonotype. The J gene is TRBJ2-3, the V gene TRBV29-1, with a possible D match to TRBD1 (6 bases). With 1 base removed from V and 6 bases from J, the gap between germline ends came to 20 bases. The CDR3 is made up of 16 amino acids. Germline CDR1 is SQVTM and CDR2 is ANQGSEA. The CDR3 nucleotides read TGCAGCGTTGAAGTAGGGGCAGGGGTTGGGTGGGATACGCAGTATTTT. The encoded protein is CSVEVGAGVGWDTQYF.

The rearrangement joins TRBV29-1 to TRBJ2-7; D uncertain. CDR3 length equals 13 residues. V lost 0 bases and J 3 bases, leaving 9 bases between the germline ends. Germline V gene data show CDR1 as SQVTM and CDR2 as ANQGSEA. The CDR3 DNA reads as TGCAGCGTTGAAGATGAGGCCAACTACGAGCAGTACTTC. Its translation is CSVEDEANYEQYF.

The chain employs TRBV7-9 and TRBJ1-1; D gene unclear. Deletions cut 2 bases from V and 3 bases from J, with 10 bases between. The germline V gene has CDR1 SEHNR and CDR2 FQNEAQ (reference sequence). CDR3 length: 14 residues. The CDR3 DNA follows: TGTGCCAGCAGCTTAATAGATTGGGACACTGAAGCTTTCTTT. This translates into CASSLIDWDTEAFF.

V usage is TRBV19 and J usage is TRBJ2-7, with 8 bases that match TRBD1. After removal of 6 bases from V and 1 base from J, the junction contained 5 bases not matched to a gene. The germline gives CDR1 LNHDA, CDR2 SQIVND (reference sequence). CDR3 size: 14 residues. For the CDR3, the DNA is TGTGCCAGTAGGAAGGACAGGGCGTCCTACGAGCAGTACTTC. Protein sequence: CASRKDRASYEQYF. The whole variable domain, filled in from reference TRBV19 and TRBJ2-7, reads DGGITQSPKYLFRKEGQNVTLSCEQNLNHDAMYWYRQDPGQGLRLIYYSQIVNDFQKGDIAEGYSVSREKKESFPLTVTSAQKNPTAFYLCASRKDRASYEQYFGPGTRLTVT.

In regard to this clonotype: At one end the junction does not follow the germline gene, possibly because of a read error. V is TRBV20-1 and J is TRBJ2-4, with D possibly matching TRBD2 (6 bases). The CDR3 runs 11 residues. Germline V CDR1 and CDR2: DFQATT, SNEGSKA (reference sequence). This CDR3 is CSASSGDIQYF. The CDR3 bases are TGCAGTGCTAGCTCGGGAGACATACAGTACTTC.

J is TRBJ1-1 and V is TRBV2; 9 bases line up with TRBD1. CDR3 length: 14 amino acids. Germline V gene sequence: CDR1 SNHLY, CDR2 FYNNEI. The J segment lost 4 bases and the V segment lost 5 bases, leaving 5 bases of the junction unmatched. DNA for the CDR3: TGTGCCAGCAGTCGGACAGGGGAGACCACTGAAGCTTTCTTT. It is translated as CASSRTGETTEAFF.

The chain has TRBV6-5 and TRBJ2-7, with D hard to call. V lost 0 bases to trimming and J lost 4 bases, with 13 bases between them. This CDR3 spans 15 amino acids. Germline V gene data show CDR1 as MNHEY and CDR2 as SVGAGI. In DNA form, the CDR3 reads TGTGCCAGCAGTTACTCGCCCAGCAACCCTTACGAGCAGTACTTC. Translated, it gives CASSYSPSNPYEQYF.

This chain uses TRBV7-2 with TRBJ2-1; a weak D match, TRBD1 (5 bases). The V end was cut by 0 bases, the J end by 9 bases, with 12 bases between. The germline CDR1 and CDR2 sequences are SGHTA and FQGNSA. The CDR3 consists of 14 residues. The CDR3 sequence: CASSLAQAIGEQFF. CDR3 bases: TGTGCCAGCAGCTTAGCACAGGCGATCGGTGAGCAGTTCTTC. The whole variable domain, remainder taken from reference TRBV7-2 and TRBJ2-1, is GAGVSQSPSNKVTEKGKDVELRCDPISGHTALYWYRQSLGQGLEFLIYFQGNSAPDKSGLPSDRFSAERTGGSVSTLTIQRTQQEDSAVYLCASSLAQAIGEQFFGPGTRLTVL.

The chain is built from TRBV5-1 and TRBJ2-2; D possibly uses TRBD1 or TRBD2 (7 bases each). Trimming pared 3 bases from V and 5 bases from J, leaving 14 bases between. The germline V gene has CDR1 SGHRS and CDR2 YFSETQ. CDR3 length equals 15 residues. The CDR3 nucleotides read TGCGCCAGCAGCTCTCGACAGGGAGGGACCGGGGAGCTGTTTTTT. Residues: CASSSRQGGTGELFF.

This sequence joins TRBV7-8 and TRBJ2-1; TRBD1 matches 7 bases. The V gene end was trimmed by 6 bases and the J gene end by 2 bases; junction bases not matched to a gene: 7. The CDR3 totals 15 residues. Germline V gene sequence: CDR1 SGHVS, CDR2 FQNEAQ. The CDR3 region is CASSALDRTYNEQFF. The CDR3 DNA follows: TGTGCCAGCAGTGCCCTGGACAGGACCTACAATGAGCAGTTCTTC.

CDR3 residues: CASSLAGAYYNEQFF. The CDR3 DNA reads TGTGCCAGCAGCTTAGCGGGGGCCTACTACAATGAGCAGTTCTTC. The chain has TRBV7-6 and TRBJ2-1; possible D gene TRBD1, 6 bases. V dropped 0 bases and J dropped 3 bases, with 9 bases sitting between them. Germline CDR1 is SGHVS and CDR2 is FNYEAQ. CDR3 length equals 15 residues.

The chain couples TRBV25-1 to TRBJ1-1, with D possibly TRBD1 on 6 matching bases. V was pared by 6 bases and J by 2 bases, with 16 bases between. The germline gives CDR1 MGHDK, CDR2 SYGVNS. This CDR3 has 15 residues. Written as DNA, the CDR3 is TGTGCCAGCAGCGCTCCCGACAGGACTAACACTGAAGCTTTCTTT. Residues: CASSAPDRTNTEAFF.

Ten or more counts support this clonotype. The chain joins TRBV5-1 to TRBJ1-4; D is undetermined. CDR1 and CDR2 (germline): SGHRS, YFSETQ. The V gene lost 0 bases and the J gene lost 8 bases, with 14 bases spanning the gap. CDR3 length: 15 residues. Here the CDR3 reads CASSLEGLGWEKLFF. In nucleotides, the CDR3 is TGCGCCAGCAGCTTGGAGGGATTAGGTTGGGAAAAACTGTTTTTT.